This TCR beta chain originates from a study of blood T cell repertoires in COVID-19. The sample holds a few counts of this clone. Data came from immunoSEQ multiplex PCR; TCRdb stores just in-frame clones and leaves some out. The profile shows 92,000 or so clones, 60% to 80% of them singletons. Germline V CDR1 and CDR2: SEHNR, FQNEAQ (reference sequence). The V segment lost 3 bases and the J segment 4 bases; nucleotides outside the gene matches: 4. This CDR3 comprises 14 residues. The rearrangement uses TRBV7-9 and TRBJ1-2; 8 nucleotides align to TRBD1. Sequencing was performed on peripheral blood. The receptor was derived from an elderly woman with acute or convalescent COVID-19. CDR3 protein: CASSLEDRGYGYTF. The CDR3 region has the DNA TGTGCCAGCAGCTTGGAAGACAGGGGCTATGGCTACACCTTC.